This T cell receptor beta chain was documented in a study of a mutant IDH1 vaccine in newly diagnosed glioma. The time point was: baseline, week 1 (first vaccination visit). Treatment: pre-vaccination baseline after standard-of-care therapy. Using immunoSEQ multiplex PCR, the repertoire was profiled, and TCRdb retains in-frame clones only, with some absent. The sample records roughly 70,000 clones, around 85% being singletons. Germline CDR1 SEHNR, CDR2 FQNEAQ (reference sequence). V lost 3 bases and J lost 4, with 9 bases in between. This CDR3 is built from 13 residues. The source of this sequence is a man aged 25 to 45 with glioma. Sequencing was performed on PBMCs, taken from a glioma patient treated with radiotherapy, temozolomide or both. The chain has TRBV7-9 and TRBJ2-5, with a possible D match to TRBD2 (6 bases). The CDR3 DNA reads TGTGCCAGCAGCTTGGGACTTCTAGAGACCCAGTACTTC. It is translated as CASSLGLLETQYF.